This paragraph covers one T cell receptor (beta chain) sequence. No antigen is known for it. No much larger clonotype is one base removed from it; base qualities were not supplied. The CDR3 contains 15 residues, cysteine and phenylalanine counted. The read is trimmed to its CDR3 DNA, 45 bases read in frame from base 1. The germline V gene encodes CDR1 SGHTA and CDR2 FQGNSA. The junction shows trimming of 5 bases on V and 6 bases on J, and the gene matches do not reach 8 bases of it. Using the deep immunoSEQ assay, TCR CDR3 regions were amplified from genomic DNA by multiplex PCR. Extracted genomic DNA from each cell subset was distributed evenly across all wells of several immunoSEQ 96-well plates, and each plate was treated as a replicate. For sorted subsets, about 200 ng genomic DNA, equal to approximately 30,000 T cell genomes, was loaded into each replicate PCR. The purified libraries were quantified using a Qubit 3.0 fluorometer, sized with a Bioanalyzer 2100, and then quantified again using the KAPA Library Quantification kit. Every immunoSEQ 96-well plate was sequenced on a separate single-read 150-cycle Illumina NextSeq 550 flow cell. In the authors' own workflow: Because only junctional sequences without quality scores were contained in the immunoSEQ output, filtering matching that applied to full-length reads could not be performed. Sequences were annotated with PyIR, a Python wrapper for IgBLAST v1.9, and V/J genes and CDR3 were assigned using IMGT germline references. Reads with weak V/J assignments (E-value above 1e-6), missing CDR3, stop codons, out-of-frame junctions, or ambiguous translated residues were removed. V3J clonotypes were defined by identical inferred V gene, J gene, and CDR3 amino acid sequence. To compute the percentage overlap between repertoires, the number of shared unique clonotypes was divided by the size of the smaller repertoire. Repertoire richness was assessed with RTK rarefaction, the Chao1 estimator, and Recon v2.1 estimates of unobserved clonotypes. Generation probabilities were computed with OLGA for all TCRbeta clonotypes obtained by the gDNA method from several donors. Sourced from immuneACCESS, this table was stored by TCRdb with only in-frame sequences that have V and J called. A share of the clones is absent; for the studies checked, an unresolved V gene accounts for under half, and the remainder has no known explanation. The V and J calls and clone size are taken from that table; D and trimming were inferred from the DNA. The sample table holds roughly 2,300,000 clones, of which 85% to 95% were seen once. Around 0.35% of the sample is held by the ten biggest clonotypes.

The data belong to a study of shared clonotypes between healthy human individuals (dated by TCRdb to the early 2020s). Looking at the study overall: Three men and two women, aged 18 to 49 years, made up the cohort. Per donor, leukapheresis produced somewhere between about 0.8 and 9 billion PBMCs. For each donor, three plates each were used for CD4 naive and CD4 memory, two plates were used for CD8 naive, and one plate was used for CD8 memory. The study deeply sequenced blood TCR repertoires of several healthy adults to estimate repertoire size and the extent of clonotype sharing between individuals. Different laboratories and diverse techniques were used to prepare libraries and sequence TCR repertoires, to increase sequencing depth and limit assay-specific biases. Study-wide conclusions, independent of this receptor: Compared with non-shared clonotypes, the clonotypes found in all four sorted-subset donors had higher generation probabilities. Incomplete sequencing was indicated by rarefaction of sorted-subset datasets, despite the large sequencing depth. Naive subsets generally had larger estimated clonotype richness than memory subsets. Pairwise subsampling led to the expectation that sequencing depth would affect the degree of clonotype sharing among donors. When four donors were compared, the shared fraction of clonotypes was 5% to 6.5% for naive CD4, 3.5% for naive CD8, 2.3% for memory CD4, and less than 0.5% for memory CD8. Only blood was sampled, and tissue TCR repertoires likely differ from those in blood. The genetic and exposure-history diversity represented was limited by the small number of donors.

The donors were healthy, HIV-negative adults who had no recently reported acute infections or vaccinations. Only Caucasian adults living in Nashville, Tennessee, USA were represented among the donors. Magnetic negative selection was used to enrich CD4+ T cells, after which naive cells were positively selected on CD45RA and the negative fraction became the memory subset. Blood was collected by leukapheresis, and PBMCs were isolated by Ficoll-Histopaque density gradient centrifugation and then cryopreserved in liquid nitrogen vapor phase. Analytical flow cytometry was used to check the purity and quantity of each magnetically sorted T cell population. Genomic DNA was isolated from each sorted fraction and quantified by UV absorbance on a Nanodrop 2000c.

Here the chain combines TRBV7-2 and TRBJ2-1; 9 bases in the middle match TRBD2. The source material was naive CD4+ T cells from PBMCs. Per the publication, the cell subset or site label means: CD45RA+ positively selected. The sequence was obtained from a man aged 18 to 30 in good health. Some clones in this sample may be carry-over from other donors' samples. The CDR3 region reads CASSLIAGVSNEQFF. The nucleotide sequence reads TGTGCCAGCAGCCTCATAGCGGGAGTATCCAATGAGCAGTTCTTC.